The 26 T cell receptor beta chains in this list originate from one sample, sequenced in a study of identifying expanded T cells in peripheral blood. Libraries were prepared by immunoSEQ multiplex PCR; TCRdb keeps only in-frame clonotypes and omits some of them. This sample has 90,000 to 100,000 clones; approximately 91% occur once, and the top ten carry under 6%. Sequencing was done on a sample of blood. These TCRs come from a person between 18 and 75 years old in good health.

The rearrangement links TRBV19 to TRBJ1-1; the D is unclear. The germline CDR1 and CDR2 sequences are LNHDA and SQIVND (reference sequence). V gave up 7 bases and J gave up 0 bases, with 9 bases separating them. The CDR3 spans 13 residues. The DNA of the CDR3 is TGTGCCAGTAAAAAGGACCTGAACACTGAAGCTTTCTTT. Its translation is CASKKDLNTEAFF.

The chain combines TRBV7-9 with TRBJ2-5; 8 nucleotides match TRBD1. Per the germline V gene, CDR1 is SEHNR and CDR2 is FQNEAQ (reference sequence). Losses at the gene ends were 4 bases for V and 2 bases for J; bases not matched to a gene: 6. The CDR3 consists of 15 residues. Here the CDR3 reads CASSSYRDRQETQYF. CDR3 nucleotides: TGTGCCAGCAGCTCCTACCGGGACAGGCAAGAGACCCAGTACTTC.

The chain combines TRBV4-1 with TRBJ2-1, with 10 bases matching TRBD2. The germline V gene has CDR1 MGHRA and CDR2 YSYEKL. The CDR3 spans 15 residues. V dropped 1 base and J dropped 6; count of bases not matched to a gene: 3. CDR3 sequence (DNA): TGCGCCAGCAGCCAAGGAGAGCGGGGGGGCAATGAGCAGTTCTTC. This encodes CASSQGERGGNEQFF.

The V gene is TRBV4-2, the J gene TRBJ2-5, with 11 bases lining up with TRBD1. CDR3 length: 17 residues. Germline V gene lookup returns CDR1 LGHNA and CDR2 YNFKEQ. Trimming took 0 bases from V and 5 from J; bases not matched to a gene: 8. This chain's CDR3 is CASSQDHRTGGRETQYF. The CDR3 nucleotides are TGTGCCAGCAGCCAAGATCATAGGACAGGGGGCCGGGAGACCCAGTACTTC.

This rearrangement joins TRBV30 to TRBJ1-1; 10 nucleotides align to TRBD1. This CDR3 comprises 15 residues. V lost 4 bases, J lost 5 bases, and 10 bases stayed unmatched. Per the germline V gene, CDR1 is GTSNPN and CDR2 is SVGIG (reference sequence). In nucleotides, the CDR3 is TGTGCCTGGACCCGCCCCGGACAGGGGGAGACTGAAGCTTTCTTT. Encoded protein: CAWTRPGQGETEAFF.

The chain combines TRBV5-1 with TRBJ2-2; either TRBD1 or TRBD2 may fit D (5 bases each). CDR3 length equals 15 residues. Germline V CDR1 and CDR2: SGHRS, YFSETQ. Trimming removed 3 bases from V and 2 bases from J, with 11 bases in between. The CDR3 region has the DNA TGCGCCAGCAGCTCCCAGCGGACAAACACCGGGGAGCTGTTTTTT. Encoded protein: CASSSQRTNTGELFF.

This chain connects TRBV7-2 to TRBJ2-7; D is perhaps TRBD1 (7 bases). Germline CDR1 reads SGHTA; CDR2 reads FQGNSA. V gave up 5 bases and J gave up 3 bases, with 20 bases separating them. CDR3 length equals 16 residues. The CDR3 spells CASSPGAGTASYEQYF. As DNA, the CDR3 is TGTGCCAGCAGCCCCGGGGCGGGGACAGCGAGCTACGAGCAGTACTTC. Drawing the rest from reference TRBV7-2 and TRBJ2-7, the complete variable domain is GAGVSQSPSNKVTEKGKDVELRCDPISGHTALYWYRQSLGQGLEFLIYFQGNSAPDKSGLPSDRFSAERTGGSVSTLTIQRTQQEDSAVYLCASSPGAGTASYEQYFGPGTRLTVT.

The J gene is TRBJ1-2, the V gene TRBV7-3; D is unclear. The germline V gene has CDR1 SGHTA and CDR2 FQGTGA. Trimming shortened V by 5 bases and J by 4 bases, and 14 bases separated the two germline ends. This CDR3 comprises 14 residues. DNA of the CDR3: TGTGCCAGCAGCCCTAATGACCGACCCTATGGCTACACCTTC. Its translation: CASSPNDRPYGYTF.

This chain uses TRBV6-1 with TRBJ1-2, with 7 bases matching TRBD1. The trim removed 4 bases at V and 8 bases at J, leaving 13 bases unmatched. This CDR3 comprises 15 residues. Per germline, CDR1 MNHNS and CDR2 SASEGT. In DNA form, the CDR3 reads TGTGCCAGCAGTGGAACGGGACAGTCAGTGGAGGGCTACACCTTC. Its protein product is CASSGTGQSVEGYTF.

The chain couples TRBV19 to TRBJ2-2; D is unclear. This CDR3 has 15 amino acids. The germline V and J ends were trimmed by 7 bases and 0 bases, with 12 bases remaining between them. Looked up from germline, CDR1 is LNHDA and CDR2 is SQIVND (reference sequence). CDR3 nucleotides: TGTGCCAGTAAATTGGGCAGGTCGAACACCGGGGAGCTGTTTTTT. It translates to CASKLGRSNTGELFF.

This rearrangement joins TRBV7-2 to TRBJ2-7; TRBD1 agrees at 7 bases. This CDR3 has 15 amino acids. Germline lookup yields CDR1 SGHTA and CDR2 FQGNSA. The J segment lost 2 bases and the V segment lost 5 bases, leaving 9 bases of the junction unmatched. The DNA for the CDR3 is TGTGCCAGCAGCACCGCCCGGGACAGCACCTACGAGCAGTACTTC. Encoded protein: CASSTARDSTYEQYF. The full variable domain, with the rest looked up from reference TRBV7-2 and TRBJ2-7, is GAGVSQSPSNKVTEKGKDVELRCDPISGHTALYWYRQSLGQGLEFLIYFQGNSAPDKSGLPSDRFSAERTGGSVSTLTIQRTQQEDSAVYLCASSTARDSTYEQYFGPGTRLTVT.

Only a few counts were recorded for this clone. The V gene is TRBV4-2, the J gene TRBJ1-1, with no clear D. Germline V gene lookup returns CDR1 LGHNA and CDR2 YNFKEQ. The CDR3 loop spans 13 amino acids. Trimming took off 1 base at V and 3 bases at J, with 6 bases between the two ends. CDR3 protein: CASSQVGDTEAFF. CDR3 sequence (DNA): TGTGCCAGCAGCCAAGTGGGAGACACTGAAGCTTTCTTT.

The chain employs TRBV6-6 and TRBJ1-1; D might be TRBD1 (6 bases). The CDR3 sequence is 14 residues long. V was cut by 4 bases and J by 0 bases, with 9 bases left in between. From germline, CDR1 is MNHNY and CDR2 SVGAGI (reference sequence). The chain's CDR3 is CASSWGGMNTEAFF. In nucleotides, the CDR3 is TGTGCCAGCAGTTGGGGGGGCATGAACACTGAAGCTTTCTTT.

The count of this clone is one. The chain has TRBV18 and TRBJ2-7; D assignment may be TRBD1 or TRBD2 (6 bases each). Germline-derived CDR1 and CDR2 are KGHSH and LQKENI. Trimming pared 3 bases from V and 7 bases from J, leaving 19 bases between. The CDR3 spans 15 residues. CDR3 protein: CASSPLKGGRREQYF. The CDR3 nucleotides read TGTGCCAGCTCACCGCTTAAAGGGGGGCGCCGGGAGCAGTACTTC.

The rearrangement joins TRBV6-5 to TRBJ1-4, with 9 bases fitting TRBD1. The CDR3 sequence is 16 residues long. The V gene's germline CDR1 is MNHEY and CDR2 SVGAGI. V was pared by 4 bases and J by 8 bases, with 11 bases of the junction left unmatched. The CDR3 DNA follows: TGTGCCAGCAGTTCGAGAACAGGGGGCAGGGGGGAAAAACTGTTTTTT. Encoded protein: CASSSRTGGRGEKLFF.

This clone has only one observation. Written as DNA, the CDR3 is TGCGCCAGCAGCCCCCTCGGGACAGGGGATACGAATGAGCAGTTCTTC. Translation gives CASSPLGTGDTNEQFF. The chain recombines TRBV5-1 with TRBJ2-1; 10 nucleotides agree with TRBD1. The CDR3 length is 16 residues. J lost 7 bases, V lost 4 bases, and 11 bases had no gene match. In germline, CDR1 is SGHRS, CDR2 YFSETQ.

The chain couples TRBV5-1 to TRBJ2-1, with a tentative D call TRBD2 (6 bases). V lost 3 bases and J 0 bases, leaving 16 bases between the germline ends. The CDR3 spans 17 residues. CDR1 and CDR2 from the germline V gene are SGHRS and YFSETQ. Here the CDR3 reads CASSYPGLTSSYNEQFF. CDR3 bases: TGCGCCAGCAGCTATCCGGGACTCACGAGCTCCTACAATGAGCAGTTCTTC.

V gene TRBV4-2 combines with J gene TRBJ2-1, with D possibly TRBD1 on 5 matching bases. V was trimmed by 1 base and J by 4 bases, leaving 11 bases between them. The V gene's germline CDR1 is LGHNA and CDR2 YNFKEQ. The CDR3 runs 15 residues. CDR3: CASSQVLTVYNEQFF. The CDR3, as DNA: TGTGCCAGCAGCCAAGTTTTGACAGTTTACAATGAGCAGTTCTTC.

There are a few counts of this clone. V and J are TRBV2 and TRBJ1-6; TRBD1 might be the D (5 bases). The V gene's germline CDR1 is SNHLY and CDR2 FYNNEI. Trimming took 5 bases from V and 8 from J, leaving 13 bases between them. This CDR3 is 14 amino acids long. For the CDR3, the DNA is TGTGCCAGCAGTCCCGACAGACAAGATTCACCCCTCCACTTT. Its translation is CASSPDRQDSPLHF.

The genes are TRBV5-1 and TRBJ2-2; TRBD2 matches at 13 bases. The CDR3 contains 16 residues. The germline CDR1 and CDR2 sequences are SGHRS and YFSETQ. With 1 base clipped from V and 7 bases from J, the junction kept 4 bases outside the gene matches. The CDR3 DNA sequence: TGCGCCAGCAGCTTGCTAGGACTAGCGGGAGTCGGGGAGCTGTTTTTT. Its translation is CASSLLGLAGVGELFF.

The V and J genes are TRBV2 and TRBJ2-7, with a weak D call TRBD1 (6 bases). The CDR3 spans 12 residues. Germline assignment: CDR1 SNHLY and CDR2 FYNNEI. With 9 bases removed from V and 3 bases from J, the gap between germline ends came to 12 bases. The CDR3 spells CASTGRFYEQYF. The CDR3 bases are TGTGCCAGTACAGGGCGATTCTACGAGCAGTACTTC.

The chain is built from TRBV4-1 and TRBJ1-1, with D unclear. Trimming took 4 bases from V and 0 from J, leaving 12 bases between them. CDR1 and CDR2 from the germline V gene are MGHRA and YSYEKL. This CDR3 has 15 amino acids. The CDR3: CASSRPTRVNTEAFF. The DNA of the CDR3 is TGCGCCAGCAGCCGCCCGACACGGGTGAACACTGAAGCTTTCTTT.

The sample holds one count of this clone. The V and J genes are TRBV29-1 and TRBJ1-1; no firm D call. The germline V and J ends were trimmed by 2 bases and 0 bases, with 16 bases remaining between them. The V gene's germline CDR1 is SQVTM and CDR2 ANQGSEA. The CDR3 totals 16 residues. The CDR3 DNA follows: TGCAGCGTTGAACCGGTGGTTGGCAGGTTGAACACTGAAGCTTTCTTT. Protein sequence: CSVEPVVGRLNTEAFF.

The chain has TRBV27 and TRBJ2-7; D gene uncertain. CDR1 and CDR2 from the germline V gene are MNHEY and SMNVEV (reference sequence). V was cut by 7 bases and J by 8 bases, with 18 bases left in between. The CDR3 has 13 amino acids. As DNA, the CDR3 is TGTGCCAGCAATATCGGACCGCTCGGCAAGCAGTACTTC. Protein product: CASNIGPLGKQYF.

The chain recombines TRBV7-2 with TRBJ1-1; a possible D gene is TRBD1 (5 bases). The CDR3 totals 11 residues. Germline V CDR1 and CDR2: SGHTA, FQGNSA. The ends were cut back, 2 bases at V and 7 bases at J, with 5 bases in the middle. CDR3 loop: CASSLRGEAFF. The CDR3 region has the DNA TGTGCCAGCAGCTTAAGGGGTGAAGCTTTCTTT.

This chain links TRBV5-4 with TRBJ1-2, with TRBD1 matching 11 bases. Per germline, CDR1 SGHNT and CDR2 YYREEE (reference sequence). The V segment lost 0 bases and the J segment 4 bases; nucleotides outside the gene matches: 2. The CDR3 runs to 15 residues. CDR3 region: CASSLAGTGGYGYTF. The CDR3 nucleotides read TGTGCCAGCAGCTTGGCCGGGACAGGGGGCTATGGCTACACCTTC.